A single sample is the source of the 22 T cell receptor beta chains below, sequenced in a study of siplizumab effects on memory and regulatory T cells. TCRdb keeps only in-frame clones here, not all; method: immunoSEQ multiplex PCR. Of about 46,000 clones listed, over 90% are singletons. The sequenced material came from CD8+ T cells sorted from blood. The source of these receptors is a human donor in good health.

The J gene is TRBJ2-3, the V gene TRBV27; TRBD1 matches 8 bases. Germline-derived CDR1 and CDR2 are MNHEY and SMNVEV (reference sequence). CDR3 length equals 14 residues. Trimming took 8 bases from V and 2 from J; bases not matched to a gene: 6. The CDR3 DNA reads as TGTGCCAGCGGGGACAGGACCTACACAGATACGCAGTATTTT. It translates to CASGDRTYTDTQYF.

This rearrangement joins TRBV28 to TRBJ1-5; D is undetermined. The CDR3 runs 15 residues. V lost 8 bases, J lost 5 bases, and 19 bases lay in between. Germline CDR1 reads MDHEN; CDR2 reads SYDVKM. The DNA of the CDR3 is TGTGCCAGCGCCGCGGGGATGGCGAGCCATCAGCCCCAGCATTTT. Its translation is CASAAGMASHQPQHF.

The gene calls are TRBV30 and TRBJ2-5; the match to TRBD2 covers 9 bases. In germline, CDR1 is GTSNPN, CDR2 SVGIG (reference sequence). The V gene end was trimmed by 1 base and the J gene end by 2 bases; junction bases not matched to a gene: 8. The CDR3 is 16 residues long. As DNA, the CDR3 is TGTGCCTGGAGTGAGATTAGCGGGAGTTCACAAGAGACCCAGTACTTC. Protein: CAWSEISGSSQETQYF.

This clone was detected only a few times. CDR3 amino acids: CAWSVSLAGGDEQYF. CDR3 coding DNA: TGTGCCTGGAGTGTATCCCTGGCAGGGGGCGACGAGCAGTACTTC. V usage is TRBV30 and J usage is TRBJ2-7; 8 positions agree with TRBD1. This CDR3 region has 15 residues. Germline V gives CDR1 GTSNPN, CDR2 SVGIG (reference sequence). V gave up 0 bases and J gave up 5 bases; unmatched junction bases: 9.

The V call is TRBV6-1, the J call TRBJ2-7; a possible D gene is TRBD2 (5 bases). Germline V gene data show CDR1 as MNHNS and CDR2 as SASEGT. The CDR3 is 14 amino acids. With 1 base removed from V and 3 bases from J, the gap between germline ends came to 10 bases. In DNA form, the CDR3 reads TGTGCCAGCAGTGAAGTGCCGGGGAACTACGAGCAGTACTTC. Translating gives CASSEVPGNYEQYF.

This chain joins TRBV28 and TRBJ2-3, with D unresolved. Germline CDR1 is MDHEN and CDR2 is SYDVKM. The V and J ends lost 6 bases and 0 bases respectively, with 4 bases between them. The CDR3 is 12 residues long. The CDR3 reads CASRSSTDTQYF. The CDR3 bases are TGTGCCAGCAGGTCTAGCACAGATACGCAGTATTTT.

CDR3 region: CASSLLPGGPTDTQYF. CDR3 coding DNA: TGTGCCAGCAGTTTATTACCGGGAGGGCCCACAGATACGCAGTATTTT. The genes are TRBV27 and TRBJ2-3; 8 bases align to TRBD2. Trimming cost V 1 base and J 2 bases; bases outside gene matches: 5. This CDR3 is 16 amino acids long. Germline V lookup: CDR1 MNHEY, CDR2 SMNVEV (reference sequence).

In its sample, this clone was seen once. CDR3 sequence: CASSLTRDRWGRFSNQPQHF. CDR3 coding DNA: TGTGCCAGCAGCTTGACCCGGGACAGGTGGGGGAGGTTTAGCAATCAGCCCCAGCATTTT. This rearrangement joins TRBV21-1 to TRBJ1-5; the tabulated D call, TRBD1, remains unverified against the DNA. TRBV21-1 is a recognized pseudogene. The CDR3 has 20 amino acids.

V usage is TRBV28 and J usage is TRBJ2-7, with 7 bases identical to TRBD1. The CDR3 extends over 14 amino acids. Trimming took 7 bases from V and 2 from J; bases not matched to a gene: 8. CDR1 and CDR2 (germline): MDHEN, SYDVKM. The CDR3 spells CASISTGSTYEQYF. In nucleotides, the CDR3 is TGTGCCAGCATATCGACAGGGTCTACCTACGAGCAGTACTTC.

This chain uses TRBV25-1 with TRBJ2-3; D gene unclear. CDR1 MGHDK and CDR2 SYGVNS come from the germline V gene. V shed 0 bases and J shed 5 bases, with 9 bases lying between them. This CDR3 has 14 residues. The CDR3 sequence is CASSEYAGEDTQYF. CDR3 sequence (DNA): TGTGCCAGCAGTGAATATGCCGGAGAAGATACGCAGTATTTT.

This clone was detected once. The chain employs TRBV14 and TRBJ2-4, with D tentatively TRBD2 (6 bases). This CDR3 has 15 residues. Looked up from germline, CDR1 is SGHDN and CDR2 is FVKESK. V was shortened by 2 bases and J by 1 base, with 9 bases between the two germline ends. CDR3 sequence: CASSQSGGAKNIQYF. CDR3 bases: TGTGCCAGCAGCCAATCCGGAGGGGCCAAAAACATTCAGTACTTC.

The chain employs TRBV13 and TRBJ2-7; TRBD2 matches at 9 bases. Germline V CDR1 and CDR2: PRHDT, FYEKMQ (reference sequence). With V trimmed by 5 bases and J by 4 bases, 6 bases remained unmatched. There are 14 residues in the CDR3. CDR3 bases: TGTGCCAGCAGCCTTAGCGGGAGTAGTTACGAGCAGTACTTC. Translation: CASSLSGSSYEQYF.

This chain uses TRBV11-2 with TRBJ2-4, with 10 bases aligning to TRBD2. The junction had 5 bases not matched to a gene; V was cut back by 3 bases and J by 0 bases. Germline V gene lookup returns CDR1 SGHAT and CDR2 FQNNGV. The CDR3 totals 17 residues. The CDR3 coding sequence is TGTGCCAGCAGCTTTGAGCGGGAGGGCGGAGCCAAAAACATTCAGTACTTC. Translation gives CASSFEREGGAKNIQYF.

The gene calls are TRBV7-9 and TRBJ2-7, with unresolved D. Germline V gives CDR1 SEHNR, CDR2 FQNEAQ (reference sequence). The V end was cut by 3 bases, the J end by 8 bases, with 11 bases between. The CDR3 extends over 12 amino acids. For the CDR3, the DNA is TGTGCCAGCAGCTTCAACATATTCCAGCAGTACTTC. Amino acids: CASSFNIFQQYF.

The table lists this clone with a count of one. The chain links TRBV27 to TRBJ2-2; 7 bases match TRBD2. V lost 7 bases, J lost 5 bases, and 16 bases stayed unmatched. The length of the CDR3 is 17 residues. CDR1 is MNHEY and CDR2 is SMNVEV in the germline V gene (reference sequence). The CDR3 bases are TGTGCCAGCACGAGCGCCGGAGGACTAGTCTTGACCGGGGAGCTGTTTTTT. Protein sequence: CASTSAGGLVLTGELFF.

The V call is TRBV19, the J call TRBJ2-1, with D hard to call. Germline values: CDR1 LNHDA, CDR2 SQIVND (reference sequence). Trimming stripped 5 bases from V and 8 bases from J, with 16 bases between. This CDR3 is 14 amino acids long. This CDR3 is CASSVVASGDEQFF. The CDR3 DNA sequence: TGTGCCAGTAGTGTGGTGGCGTCGGGCGATGAGCAGTTCTTC.

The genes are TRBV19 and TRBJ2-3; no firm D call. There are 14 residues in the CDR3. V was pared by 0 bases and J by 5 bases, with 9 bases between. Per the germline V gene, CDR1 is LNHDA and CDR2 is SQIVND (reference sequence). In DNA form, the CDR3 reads TGTGCCAGTAGTATAGATTCGGGTGAAGATACGCAGTATTTT. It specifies CASSIDSGEDTQYF.

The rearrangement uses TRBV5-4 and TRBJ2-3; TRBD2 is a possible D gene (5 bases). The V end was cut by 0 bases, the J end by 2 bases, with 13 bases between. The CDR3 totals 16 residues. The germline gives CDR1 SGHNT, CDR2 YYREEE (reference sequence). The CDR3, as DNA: TGTGCCAGCAGCTTGGAAATGAGCGGTCTCACAGATACGCAGTATTTT. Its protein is CASSLEMSGLTDTQYF.

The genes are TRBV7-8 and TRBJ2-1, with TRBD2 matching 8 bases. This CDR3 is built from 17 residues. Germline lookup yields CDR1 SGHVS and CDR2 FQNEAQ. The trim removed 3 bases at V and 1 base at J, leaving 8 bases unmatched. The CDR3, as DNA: TGTGCCAGCAGCTTCCGACCAGCGGGAGCGTCCTACAATGAGCAGTTCTTC. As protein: CASSFRPAGASYNEQFF. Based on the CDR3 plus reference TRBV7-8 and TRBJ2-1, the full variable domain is GAGVSQSPRYKVAKRGQDVALRCDPISGHVSLFWYQQALGQGPEFLTYFQNEAQLDKSGLPSDRFFAERPEGSVSTLKIQRTQQEDSAVYLCASSFRPAGASYNEQFFGPGTRLTVL.

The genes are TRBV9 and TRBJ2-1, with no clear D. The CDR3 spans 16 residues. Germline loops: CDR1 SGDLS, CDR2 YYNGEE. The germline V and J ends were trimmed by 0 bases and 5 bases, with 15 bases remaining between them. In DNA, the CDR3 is TGTGCCAGCAGCGTAGTAGGACGGAACGCTAACAATGAGCAGTTCTTC. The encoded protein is CASSVVGRNANNEQFF.

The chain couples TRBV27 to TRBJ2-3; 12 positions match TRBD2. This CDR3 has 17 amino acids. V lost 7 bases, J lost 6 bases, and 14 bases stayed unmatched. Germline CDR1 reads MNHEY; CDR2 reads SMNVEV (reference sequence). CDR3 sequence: CASNRILAGGPGDTQYF. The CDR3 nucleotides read TGTGCCAGCAACAGAATCCTAGCGGGAGGGCCAGGTGATACGCAGTATTTT.

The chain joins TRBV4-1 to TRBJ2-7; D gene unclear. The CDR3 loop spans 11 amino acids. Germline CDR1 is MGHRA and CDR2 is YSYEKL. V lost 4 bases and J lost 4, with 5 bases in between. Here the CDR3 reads CASSRGYEQYF. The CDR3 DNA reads TGCGCCAGCAGCCGAGGTTACGAGCAGTACTTC.